This passage covers 23 T cell receptor beta chains from one sample sequenced in a study of CD8 T cells in acute hepatitis C reinfection. Time point reported: acute HCV infection, within 168 days of estimated infection date. Sequencing of hepatitis C virus-specific cells was done ex vivo rather than after in vitro expansion. Study observations and caveats: All groups preferentially used TRBV04 and TRBV06, which was not due to overrepresentation in the naive pool.

The protocol was immunoSEQ multiplex PCR, while the TCRdb copy is restricted to in-frame clones and leaves out a portion. Of 3,800 or so clones listed, around 41% are singletons. The source was HCV NS3-1073 tetramer-sorted CD8+ T cells from PBMCs, collected during acute infection. The receptors derive from a man aged 25-45 years with chronic hepatitis C.

In this sample, this clone turned up a few times. This sample also contains other DNA sequences that code for the same CDR3. The chain has TRBV4-2 and TRBJ2-2; D ambiguous. V was clipped by 1 base and J by 4 bases, with 4 bases between them. The germline V gene encodes CDR1 LGHNA and CDR2 YNFKEQ. This CDR3 spans 13 amino acids. CDR3 coding DNA: TGTGCCAGCAGCCAAGCGGGCACCGGGGAGCTGTTTTTT. Translated, it gives CASSQAGTGELFF.

With respect to this clone: This sequence is one base from a far larger clone and is likely a read error. The rearrangement links TRBV11-1 to TRBJ1-1, with D uncertain. The germline V gene has CDR1 SGHAT and CDR2 FQDESV (reference sequence). V shed 5 bases and J shed 1 base, with 8 bases lying between them. CDR3 size: 13 residues. The CDR3 coding sequence is TGTGCCAGCAGCCAAGAAACGAACACTGAAGCTTTCTTT. It translates to CASSQETNTEAFF.

The chain uses TRBV6-1 and TRBJ2-7, with TRBD1 matching over 7 bases. This CDR3 comprises 15 residues. Unmatched junction bases numbered 11, after V lost 6 bases and J lost 3 bases. From germline, CDR1 is MNHNS and CDR2 SASEGT. This CDR3 reads CASSELTTGDYEQYF. The CDR3 nucleotides read TGTGCCAGCAGCGAACTGACCACAGGGGACTACGAGCAGTACTTC.

This clone was seen only a few times. J is TRBJ2-7 and V is TRBV4-2; maybe TRBD2 (7 bases). This CDR3 spans 18 amino acids. Germline loops: CDR1 LGHNA, CDR2 YNFKEQ. V was trimmed by 2 bases and J by 4 bases, leaving 24 bases between them. The CDR3 here is CASSQNVLGEGGVYEQYF. The CDR3, as DNA: TGTGCCAGCAGCCAAAACGTTCTAGGAGAGGGGGGGGTATACGAGCAGTACTTC.

The chain links TRBV7-6 to TRBJ2-7; D is perhaps TRBD1 (5 bases). V lost 1 base to trimming and J lost 4 bases, with 11 bases between them. The CDR3 covers 14 residues. Germline assignment: CDR1 SGHVS and CDR2 FNYEAQ. The CDR3, as DNA: TGTGCCAGCAGCTTAGATGGGGCTGTATACGAGCAGTACTTC. Amino acid sequence: CASSLDGAVYEQYF. The full variable domain, with the rest looked up from reference TRBV7-6 and TRBJ2-7, is GAGVSQSPRYKVTKRGQDVALRCDPISGHVSLYWYRQALGQGPEFLTYFNYEAQQDKSGLPNDRFSAERPEGSISTLTIQRTEQRDSAMYRCASSLDGAVYEQYFGPGTRLTVT.

The chain couples TRBV6-1 to TRBJ2-7; 12 positions agree with TRBD2. The CDR3 runs to 16 residues. Germline V gives CDR1 MNHNS, CDR2 SASEGT. V lost 2 bases, J lost 4 bases, and 6 bases stayed unmatched. CDR3 in DNA: TGTGCCAGCAGTGAAAGGGCTAGCGGGGGGGCTTACGAGCAGTACTTC. Its translation is CASSERASGGAYEQYF.

With respect to this clone: This is likely an artifact of a read error, given a far larger clone one base away. Other nucleotide sequences from this sample produce the same CDR3. The V call is TRBV11-2, the J call TRBJ2-2, with D possibly being TRBD1 or TRBD2 (6 bases each). The germline V gene has CDR1 SGHAT and CDR2 FQNNGV. The V and J ends lost 5 bases and 0 bases respectively, with 16 bases between them. The CDR3 totals 17 residues. The CDR3 DNA is TGTGCCAGCAGCCAAGAGCCGGGGGCACCGAACACCGGGGAGCTGTTTTTT. Protein: CASSQEPGAPNTGELFF.

The chain combines TRBV19 with TRBJ2-1; TRBD2 matches 7 bases. This CDR3 contains 17 residues. Losses at the gene ends were 1 base for V and 7 bases for J; bases not matched to a gene: 13. Germline CDR1 is LNHDA and CDR2 is SQIVND (reference sequence). CDR3 amino acids: CASSIVNVAGVGNEQFF. CDR3 nucleotide sequence: TGTGCCAGTAGTATAGTAAACGTGGCGGGAGTAGGGAATGAGCAGTTCTTC.

By share, this clone counts as medium-sized. Additional DNA sequences in this sample encode the identical CDR3. This chain uses TRBV9 with TRBJ2-6, with D hard to call. The CDR3 is 13 residues long. Germline values: CDR1 SGDLS, CDR2 YYNGEE. The V end was cut by 3 bases, the J end by 0 bases, with 1 base between. The CDR3 here is CASSGSGANVLTF. CDR3 bases: TGTGCCAGCAGCGGCTCTGGGGCCAACGTCCTGACTTTC.

This clone is labeled as medium-sized. The chain recombines TRBV27 with TRBJ1-4; TRBD1 matches 9 bases. The ends lost 5 bases at V and 8 bases at J; junction bases unmatched: 9. The germline CDR1 and CDR2 sequences are MNHEY and SMNVEV (reference sequence). CDR3 size: 15 residues. CDR3 sequence: CASSETGGDWEKLFF. CDR3 bases: TGTGCCAGCAGTGAGACAGGGGGGGACTGGGAAAAACTGTTTTTT.

This clone was observed a single time. The chain uses TRBV5-5 and TRBJ2-1; 10 bases agree with TRBD2. The CDR3 has 15 residues. The germline CDR1 and CDR2 sequences are SGHKS and YYEKEE (reference sequence). With 4 bases clipped from V and 6 bases from J, the junction kept 7 bases outside the gene matches. The DNA of the CDR3 is TGTGCCAGCAGCCAAGAGATAGCGGGGGGCAATGAGCAGTTCTTC. This translates into CASSQEIAGGNEQFF.

The chain joins TRBV4-3 to TRBJ2-7; 7 bases are a match to TRBD1. The CDR3 loop spans 15 amino acids. Germline V gene data show CDR1 as LGHNA and CDR2 as YSLEER. V was pared by 0 bases and J by 7 bases, with 9 bases of the junction left unmatched. The CDR3: CASSQETGSWGEQYF. The DNA for the CDR3 is TGCGCCAGCAGCCAAGAGACAGGGTCTTGGGGTGAGCAGTACTTC.

This clone came up once. Distinct nucleotide sequences in the sample also encode this CDR3. CDR3 sequence (DNA): TGTGCCAGCAGCTTAGAGGTGGCGGGAGGCAATGAGCAGTTCTTC. This translates into CASSLEVAGGNEQFF. This chain joins TRBV7-6 and TRBJ2-1; TRBD2 aligns across 8 bases. V dropped 1 base and J dropped 6; count of bases not matched to a gene: 5. The CDR3 totals 15 residues. CDR1 and CDR2 (germline): SGHVS, FNYEAQ.

This clone is large (0.1 to 1%) by share. This CDR3 is also generated by other DNA sequences in the sample. The rearrangement links TRBV4-2 to TRBJ1-1; D unresolved. Trimming left V 0 bases short and J 1 base short, with 3 bases between. The CDR3 is made up of 13 amino acids. Looked up from germline, CDR1 is LGHNA and CDR2 is YNFKEQ. This CDR3 reads CASSQEKNTEAFF. In DNA form, the CDR3 reads TGTGCCAGCAGCCAAGAAAAGAACACTGAAGCTTTCTTT.

Of note for this clone: The same CDR3 is also encoded by other DNA sequences in this sample. The chain carries TRBV4-3 and TRBJ1-4, with D possibly matching TRBD1 (6 bases). Germline V gene lookup returns CDR1 LGHNA and CDR2 YSLEER. The CDR3 consists of 15 residues. The V end lost 0 bases, the J end lost 12 bases, and 17 bases lay between the germline ends. In nucleotides, the CDR3 is TGCGCCAGCAGCCAAGAGCCGGGGGCGCCCGGGGAACTGTTTTTT. Protein product: CASSQEPGAPGELFF.

This clone has a handful of counts. This chain links TRBV4-3 with TRBJ2-2; 10 bases are shared with TRBD1. Germline lookup yields CDR1 LGHNA and CDR2 YSLEER. V dropped 0 bases and J dropped 0; count of bases not matched to a gene: 4. The CDR3 runs 18 residues. The CDR3 region has the DNA TGCGCCAGCAGCCAAGAGCCGACAGGGGGCCCGAACACCGGGGAGCTGTTTTTT. Protein sequence: CASSQEPTGGPNTGELFF.

This clone is termed large. The rearrangement joins TRBV27 to TRBJ2-2; 8 bases fit TRBD1. Germline trimming cut 4 bases from V and 0 bases from J; bases unmatched to any gene: 4. The CDR3 length is 16 residues. CDR1 is MNHEY and CDR2 is SMNVEV in the germline V gene (reference sequence). The CDR3 DNA is TGTGCCAGCAGTTCGCTGACAGGGGCGAACACCGGGGAGCTGTTTTTT. It encodes CASSSLTGANTGELFF.

V and J are TRBV5-6 and TRBJ1-1; D is undetermined. Germline V CDR1 and CDR2: SGHDT, YYEEEE. The V end was cut by 1 base, the J end by 2 bases, with 15 bases between. The CDR3 is 16 residues long. The CDR3 bases are TGTGCCAGCAGCTTGTATCGTGGCACTTCTAACACTGAAGCTTTCTTT. Its protein product is CASSLYRGTSNTEAFF.

On this clone: Given a far larger clone just one base away, this is likely a sequencing read error. This same CDR3 is encoded by further DNA sequences in the sample. The rearrangement links TRBV5-4 to TRBJ2-2, with a possible D match to TRBD2 (6 bases). The germline V and J ends were trimmed by 4 bases and 0 bases, with 16 bases remaining between them. The germline V gene has CDR1 SGHNT and CDR2 YYREEE (reference sequence). The CDR3 totals 17 residues. This CDR3 is CASSQEPGAPNTGELFF. CDR3 sequence (DNA): TGTGCCAGCAGCCAAGAACCGGGAGCCCCGAACACCGGGGAGCTGTTTTTT.

V usage is TRBV9 and J usage is TRBJ1-1; D remains unclear. This CDR3 contains 13 residues. Deletions cut 0 bases from V and 7 bases from J, with 10 bases between. Germline V CDR1 and CDR2: SGDLS, YYNGEE. CDR3 DNA sequence: TGTGCCAGCAGCGTAGTCGACGGCAGTGAAGCTTTCTTT. Translated, it gives CASSVVDGSEAFF.

This clone has more than one count but fewer than ten. V usage is TRBV4-1 and J usage is TRBJ2-5; D unresolved. Germline CDR1 is MGHRA and CDR2 is YSYEKL. The CDR3 extends over 13 amino acids. V lost 5 bases, J lost 5 bases, and 12 bases lay in between. CDR3 in amino acids: CASSFEIGETQYF. The CDR3 DNA reads TGCGCCAGCAGCTTTGAGATTGGGGAGACCCAGTACTTC.

With regard to this clone: A far larger clone is one base from this, pointing to a likely read error. V and J are TRBV11-2 and TRBJ1-1, with D uncertain. The CDR3 sequence is 13 residues long. The germline V gene encodes CDR1 SGHAT and CDR2 FQNNGV. V gave up 5 bases and J gave up 1 base, with 8 bases separating them. The CDR3 is CASSQETNTEAFF. The CDR3 region has the DNA TGTGCCAGCAGCCAAGAAACGAACACTGAAGCTTTCTTT.

This chain connects TRBV4-2 to TRBJ1-1; D gene ambiguous. Per the germline V gene, CDR1 is LGHNA and CDR2 is YNFKEQ. CDR3 length equals 13 residues. The V gene lost 0 bases and the J gene lost 6 bases, with 8 bases spanning the gap. CDR3 bases: TGTGCCAGCAGCCAAGATCTAGGGTCTGAAGCTTTCTTT. This encodes CASSQDLGSEAFF.